Here is one TCR beta chain with its context. Naive CD4+ cells were sorted as CD4+CD8-CD45RO-CD45RA+; naive CD8+ as CD8+CD4-CD45RA+CD27bright. CDR1 and CDR2 from the germline V gene are LNHDA and SQIVND (reference sequence). CDR3 length equals 11 residues. The source of the sample is a study of healthy donors' naive CD4 and CD8 T cells. The overall study: A new alpha primer set targeted every functional IMGT alpha variant.

Starting from approximately 500 ng of total RNA, TCR libraries were made with linear amplification. TCRdb independently ran MiXCR on the reads; one entry per CDR3 protein. The sample lists around 180,000 distinct CDR3 sequences, over 60% occurring once. The chain has TRBV19 and TRBJ2-3; a weak D match, TRBD2 (6 bases). The source material was naive CD4+ and CD8+ T cells sorted from blood, pooled from several donors. This TCR was recovered from a pool of human donors in good health; the sample pools cells from several healthy donors. CDR3 region: CWDSPTDTQYF. The CDR3 DNA is TGTTGGGACTCCCCCACAGATACGCAGTATTTT.